A selection of T cell receptor beta chains follows, all from one sample in a study of T cell repertoires in cytomegalovirus infection. TCRdb recomputed calls from the reads with MiXCR, one row per CDR3 protein. The sample yields under 350,000 distinct CDR3 sequences, about 20% seen once. The antigens for these receptors are not known. The specimen was cultured PBMCs, collected from culture after CMV antigen stimulation. These receptors all come from a human donor in good health (CMV status not recorded). Some clones in this sample may be carry-over from other donors' samples. Each CDR3 is given with its conserved first and last residue. Fields, in order: V gene, clone size, J gene, D gene, CDR3 protein, CDR3 DNA. The D gene is left open where the match is weak. Part of the rows lack a size; the others show once, few, many or a class for expanded clones.

TRBV15	few	TRBJ2-5	TRBD2	CATSRTSERQETQYF	TGTGCCACCAGCAGAACTAGCGAAAGGCAAGAGACCCAGTACTTC
TRBV28	NA	TRBJ2-5	TRBD1	CASSPGQGARQETQYF	TGTGCCAGCAGCCCCGGACAGGGGGCTAGGCAAGAGACCCAGTACTTC
TRBV19	NA	TRBJ2-3	TRBD2	CASTEFGLAGTQYF	TGTGCCAGTACCGAATTTGGACTAGCCGGTACGCAGTATTTT
TRBV6-2/TRBV6-3	few	TRBJ2-1	TRBD2	CASSYSMGLAREQFF	TGTGCCAGCAGTTACTCGATGGGACTAGCACGAGAGCAGTTCTTC
TRBV27	few	TRBJ2-2	TRBD2	CASSFWTSNGELFF	TGTGCCAGCAGTTTTTGGACTAGCAACGGGGAGCTGTTTTTT
TRBV6-5	NA	TRBJ2-5	NA	CASSSHMWKAQETQYF	TGTGCCAGCAGTTCCCACATGTGGAAAGCCCAAGAGACCCAGTACTTC
TRBV2	few	TRBJ1-5	TRBD1	CASKQGASQPQHF	TGTGCCAGCAAACAGGGGGCTAGTCAGCCCCAGCATTTT
TRBV6-5	many	TRBJ2-4	NA	CASSHEKIVAKNIQYF	TGTGCCAGCAGTCACGAGAAGATAGTAGCCAAAAACATTCAGTACTTC
TRBV20-1	few	TRBJ1-5	NA	CSASAGNRAQKPQHF	TGCAGTGCCTCGGCGGGGAACAGGGCACAAAAGCCCCAGCATTTT
TRBV5-1	NA	TRBJ2-5	NA	CASTDSQETQYF	TGCGCCAGTACGGACAGTCAAGAGACCCAGTACTTC
TRBV11-2	NA	TRBJ1-1	TRBD1	CASSKDRVSEAFF	TGTGCCAGCAGCAAGGACAGGGTCTCTGAAGCTTTCTTT
TRBV7-2	many	TRBJ1-1	NA	CASTFGTGLRWTEAFF	TGTGCCAGCACCTTCGGGACCGGCTTGAGGTGGACTGAAGCTTTCTTT
TRBV5-6	NA	TRBJ2-1	NA	CASSHSREQFF	TGTGCCAGCAGTCACTCACGGGAGCAGTTCTTC
TRBV24-1	few	TRBJ2-4	NA	CATSEGAIDIQYF	TGTGCCACCAGTGAGGGGGCAATTGACATTCAGTACTTC
TRBV7-2	many	TRBJ1-5	NA	CASSLAAPGGSNQPQHF	TGTGCCAGCAGCTTAGCAGCCCCGGGGGGCAGCAATCAGCCCCAGCATTTT
TRBV6-6	NA	TRBJ1-2	NA	CATQGEDYGYTF	TGTGCCACCCAGGGCGAGGACTATGGCTACACCTTC
TRBV6-2/TRBV6-3	many	TRBJ2-5	NA	CATEGQMGETQYF	TGTGCCACCGAGGGACAAATGGGAGAGACCCAGTACTTC
TRBV7-2	many	TRBJ1-1	NA	CASSPRTGSNTEAFF	TGTGCCAGCAGTCCCCGAACAGGGTCGAACACTGAAGCTTTCTTT
TRBV7-2	many	TRBJ2-5	NA	CASIKGGEETQYF	TGTGCCAGCATCAAAGGCGGGGAAGAGACCCAGTACTTC
TRBV9	few	TRBJ1-2	NA	CASSVRTGTDYGYTF	TGTGCCAGCAGCGTGAGGACCGGGACTGACTATGGCTACACCTTC
TRBV27	NA	TRBJ1-5	TRBD1	CASSLSTGGINQPQHF	TGTGCCAGCAGTTTATCGACAGGGGGGATCAATCAGCCCCAGCATTTT
TRBV7-2	NA	TRBJ2-1	TRBD2	CASSRPNGTSGWIEQFF	TGTGCCAGCAGCCGACCGAATGGTACTAGCGGGTGGATTGAGCAGTTCTTC
TRBV6-2/TRBV6-3	NA	TRBJ2-2	TRBD2	CASSTLAGGFRELFF	TGTGCCAGCAGTACTCTAGCGGGAGGATTCCGGGAGCTGTTTTTT
TRBV7-8	many	TRBJ1-5	TRBD1	CASSSGTGGRQPQHF	TGTGCCAGCAGCTCCGGGACAGGGGGCAGACAGCCCCAGCATTTT
TRBV7-2	NA	TRBJ2-3	NA	CASSRKSVGLPSTDTQYF	TGTGCCAGCAGCCGGAAAAGTGTGGGACTTCCCAGTACAGATACGCAGTATTTT
TRBV18	NA	TRBJ1-2	NA	CASSPGGFDYGYTF	TGTGCCAGCTCACCAGGGGGGTTCGACTATGGCTACACCTTC
TRBV7-8	many	TRBJ2-1	TRBD2	CASSPGGGSGSYEQFF	TGTGCCAGCAGCCCGGGGGGGGGTAGCGGGAGCTATGAGCAGTTCTTC
TRBV12-3/TRBV12-4	few	TRBJ2-6	TRBD1	CASSLRTGSDYSGVPNVLTF	TGTGCCAGCAGTCTCCGGACAGGGAGCGACTATTCTGGGGTGCCCAACGTCCTGACTTTC
TRBV7-8	many	TRBJ2-5	NA	CASSSSPARRETQYF	TGTGCCAGCAGCTCATCCCCCGCCAGGAGAGAGACCCAGTACTTC
TRBV6-5	few	TRBJ1-5	NA	CASSDRDGNQPQHF	TGTGCCAGCAGTGACCGGGACGGGAATCAGCCCCAGCATTTT
TRBV7-9	NA	TRBJ1-1	NA	CASSSTTATLNTEAFF	TGTGCCAGCAGCTCCACAACAGCGACCTTGAACACTGAAGCTTTCTTT
TRBV2	NA	TRBJ2-5	NA	CASSAGGGQTQETQYF	TGTGCCAGCAGTGCCGGAGGAGGACAGACCCAAGAGACCCAGTACTTC
TRBV7-2	many	TRBJ2-7	NA	CASSPNRAVYEQYF	TGTGCCAGCAGCCCTAATAGGGCGGTCTACGAGCAGTACTTC
TRBV18	many	TRBJ1-2	NA	CASSQSSGPNYGYTF	TGTGCCAGCTCTCAGAGTTCGGGACCCAACTATGGCTACACCTTC
TRBV12-3/TRBV12-4	many	TRBJ2-5	TRBD1	CASLPGQGAGETQYF	TGTGCCAGCTTACCGGGACAGGGGGCCGGGGAGACCCAGTACTTC
TRBV7-2	NA	TRBJ2-1	TRBD1	CASSTTGTGFNEQFF	TGTGCCAGCAGCACCACCGGGACAGGGTTCAATGAGCAGTTCTTC
TRBV11-2	NA	TRBJ1-2	NA	CASSLRTIQGYERVYTF	TGTGCCAGCAGCTTAAGAACTATCCAGGGGTACGAGCGGGTTTACACCTTC
TRBV11-2	few	TRBJ2-5	NA	CASSSPRTGLGSETQYF	TGTGCCAGCAGCTCCCCTCGGACAGGTCTCGGGAGTGAGACCCAGTACTTC
TRBV25-1	many	TRBJ2-1	TRBD2	CASSGLGLAGGGNEQFF	TGTGCCAGCAGTGGGTTGGGACTAGCGGGAGGAGGCAATGAGCAGTTCTTC
TRBV7-2	many	TRBJ2-7	TRBD1	CASSLVQGATYEQYF	TGTGCCAGCAGCTTAGTGCAGGGGGCCACCTACGAGCAGTACTTC
TRBV7-2	many	TRBJ1-2	TRBD1	CASSLATGRSNYGYTF	TGTGCCAGCAGCTTAGCGACAGGGCGCTCTAACTATGGCTACACCTTC
TRBV2	NA	TRBJ2-1	TRBD2	CASQWGGRYNEQFF	TGTGCCAGCCAATGGGGCGGGAGGTACAATGAGCAGTTCTTC
TRBV5-5	NA	TRBJ2-4	TRBD1	CASSSTGPKNIQYF	TGTGCCAGCAGCTCGACAGGGCCCAAAAACATTCAGTACTTC
TRBV6-2/TRBV6-3	few	TRBJ1-2	TRBD1	CASSYLDRGNYGYTF	TGTGCCAGCAGTTACCTAGACAGGGGTAACTATGGCTACACCTTC
TRBV18	NA	TRBJ1-1	NA	CASSGTLNTEAFF	TGTGCCAGCTCCGGCACCCTGAACACTGAAGCTTTCTTT
TRBV10-2	NA	TRBJ2-3	TRBD2	CASSGLAGGFTDTQYF	TGCGCCAGCAGTGGACTAGCGGGAGGGTTCACAGATACGCAGTATTTT
TRBV7-2	few	TRBJ2-3	NA	CASSLKGGSGDTQYF	TGTGCCAGCAGCCTAAAAGGGGGGAGTGGGGATACGCAGTATTTT
TRBV20-1	NA	TRBJ2-2	TRBD1	CSARAPRDRGYTGELFF	TGCAGTGCTAGAGCGCCCAGGGACAGGGGTTACACCGGGGAGCTGTTTTTT
TRBV4-1	few	TRBJ2-1	TRBD2	CASSQDASGSRSVYNEQFF	TGCGCCAGCAGCCAAGATGCTAGCGGGAGTCGTTCCGTATACAATGAGCAGTTCTTC
TRBV24-1	few	TRBJ2-1	TRBD2	CATSPELAGDEQFF	TGTGCCACCAGTCCGGAGCTAGCGGGAGATGAGCAGTTCTTC
TRBV11-2	NA	TRBJ2-5	TRBD1	CASSPDRGIGETQYF	TGTGCCAGCAGCCCTGACAGGGGGATCGGGGAGACCCAGTACTTC